This entry lists 31 T cell receptor beta chains sequenced from one sample in a study of T cells in tuberculosis. Measured with immunoSEQ multiplex PCR; TCRdb has only the in-frame clones, and not every one. The sample includes around 33,000 clones, approximately 90% of them seen just once. The time point is: new active TB diagnosis, blood taken before or within 7 days of starting treatment. Material: PBMCs, obtained at tuberculosis diagnosis. These receptors were taken from an adult with tuberculosis.

By share of the sample, this clone is medium-sized. Other DNA sequences in the sample encode the same CDR3. V and J are TRBV11-2 and TRBJ2-7, with a weak D call TRBD2 (5 bases). The CDR3 length is 14 residues. CDR1 and CDR2 from the germline V gene are SGHAT and FQNNGV. Deletions cut 1 base from V and 2 bases from J, with 9 bases between. CDR3 residues: CASSLGHGAYEQYF. The CDR3 DNA is TGTGCCAGCAGCTTAGGCCACGGGGCCTACGAGCAGTACTTC.

This chain connects TRBV27 to TRBJ2-7; D ambiguous. The length of the CDR3 is 13 residues. Germline CDR1 is MNHEY and CDR2 is SMNVEV (reference sequence). V lost 0 bases and J lost 6, with 9 bases in between. CDR3 region: CASSLSLYSEQYF. CDR3 sequence (DNA): TGTGCCAGCAGTTTATCCCTCTACTCCGAGCAGTACTTC.

The chain carries TRBV7-9 and TRBJ2-3, with 11 bases aligning to TRBD2. CDR3 length: 15 amino acids. Germline V gene lookup returns CDR1 SEHNR and CDR2 FQNEAQ (reference sequence). Trimming cost V 1 base and J 6 bases; bases outside gene matches: 3. The CDR3, as DNA: TGTGCCAGCAGCTTAGGCTCTAGCGGGGGGGATACGCAGTATTTT. Translation gives CASSLGSSGGDTQYF. The variable domain in full, with the rest retrieved from reference TRBV7-9 and TRBJ2-3, is DTGVSQNPRHKITKRGQNVTFRCDPISEHNRLYWYRQTLGQGPEFLTYFQNEAQLEKSRLLSDRFSAERPKGSFSTLEIQRTEQGDSAMYLCASSLGSSGGDTQYFGPGTRLTVL.

The chain joins TRBV15 to TRBJ1-1; D may be TRBD1 (5 bases). CDR3 length equals 14 residues. Germline CDR1 and CDR2: LNHNV and YYDKDF (reference sequence). V lost 1 base and J 5 bases, leaving 11 bases between the germline ends. CDR3: CATSRAPRVTEAFF. The CDR3 DNA follows: TGTGCCACCAGCAGAGCACCCAGGGTGACTGAAGCTTTCTTT.

The chain links TRBV29-1 to TRBJ1-1; tentative D call: TRBD1 (5 bases). The ends were cut back, 8 bases at V and 0 bases at J, with 13 bases in the middle. Germline values: CDR1 SQVTM, CDR2 ANQGSEA. The CDR3 has 13 amino acids. CDR3: CSPGGELNTEAFF. CDR3 coding DNA: TGCAGCCCTGGAGGGGAGCTGAACACTGAAGCTTTCTTT.

This chain joins TRBV5-5 and TRBJ2-1; 7 positions agree with TRBD1. CDR1 and CDR2 from the germline V gene are SGHKS and YYEKEE (reference sequence). The CDR3 extends over 15 amino acids. Losses at the gene ends were 2 bases for V and 1 base for J; bases not matched to a gene: 3. For the CDR3, the DNA is TGTGCCAGCAGCTTACCCAGGGGGTCCTACAATGAGCAGTTCTTC. Its protein product is CASSLPRGSYNEQFF. The whole variable domain, remainder taken from reference TRBV5-5 and TRBJ2-1, is DAGVTQSPTHLIKTRGQQVTLRCSPISGHKSVSWYQQVLGQGPQFIFQYYEKEERGRGNFPDRFSARQFPNYSSELNVNALLLGDSALYLCASSLPRGSYNEQFFGPGTRLTVL.

The chain uses TRBV6-4 and TRBJ1-2; D possibly corresponds to TRBD1 (5 bases). The V end lost 3 bases, the J end lost 12 bases, and 17 bases lay between the germline ends. This CDR3 has 13 residues. CDR1 and CDR2 from the germline V gene are MRHNA and SNTAGT. The CDR3 region has the DNA TGTGCCAGCAGTGAAGGGGCGGGACTGCGCCACACCTTC. As protein: CASSEGAGLRHTF.

V and J are TRBV2 and TRBJ2-1; 10 bases align to TRBD2. Germline CDR1 reads SNHLY; CDR2 reads FYNNEI. The trim removed 1 base at V and 6 bases at J, leaving 6 bases unmatched. The CDR3 is made up of 16 amino acids. The CDR3 sequence is CASSEGGLAGVNEQFF. The CDR3 DNA is TGTGCCAGCAGTGAAGGTGGGCTAGCGGGGGTCAATGAGCAGTTCTTC. Based on the CDR3 plus reference TRBV2 and TRBJ2-1, the full variable domain is EPEVTQTPSHQVTQMGQEVILRCVPISNHLYFYWYRQILGQKVEFLVSFYNNEISEKSEIFDDQFSVERPDGSNFTLKIRSTKLEDSAMYFCASSEGGLAGVNEQFFGPGTRLTVL.

J is TRBJ2-1 and V is TRBV6-5; TRBD2 aligns across 8 bases. The CDR3 covers 14 residues. Germline CDR1 reads MNHEY; CDR2 reads SVGAGI. The V and J ends lost 5 bases and 3 bases, in that order; junction bases with no gene match: 3. CDR3 residues: CASSTRGVYNEQFF. The CDR3 DNA follows: TGTGCCAGCAGTACGCGGGGGGTCTACAATGAGCAGTTCTTC.

This chain links TRBV4-3 with TRBJ2-7; the D gene is possibly TRBD2 (6 bases). CDR3 length equals 15 residues. V was pared by 1 base and J by 0 bases, with 10 bases between. Germline loops: CDR1 LGHNA, CDR2 YSLEER. The CDR3 loop reads CASSQALGGSYEQYF. The CDR3 DNA sequence: TGCGCCAGCAGCCAAGCATTGGGAGGCTCCTACGAGCAGTACTTC.

The genes are TRBV28 and TRBJ2-7; a possible D gene is TRBD2 (6 bases). Germline lookup yields CDR1 MDHEN and CDR2 SYDVKM. Trimming took off 5 bases at V and 6 bases at J, with 14 bases between the two ends. This CDR3 has 13 residues. The CDR3, as DNA: TGTGCCAGCAGTCTCCCGGGCGGGGTCGAGCAGTACTTC. Amino acid sequence: CASSLPGGVEQYF.

The rearrangement uses TRBV29-1 and TRBJ2-1; D possibly corresponds to TRBD2 (5 bases). The CDR3 consists of 10 residues. The V and J ends lost 3 bases and 12 bases respectively, with 9 bases between them. The germline V gene has CDR1 SQVTM and CDR2 ANQGSEA. CDR3 sequence reads: CSVDTRGQFF. CDR3 bases: TGCAGCGTTGATACCCGGGGGCAGTTCTTC.

V is TRBV5-1 and J is TRBJ1-1, with a possible D match to TRBD1 (5 bases). The CDR3 has 14 amino acids. The germline V gene encodes CDR1 SGHRS and CDR2 YFSETQ. The ends were cut back, 0 bases at V and 3 bases at J, with 9 bases in the middle. As DNA, the CDR3 is TGCGCCAGCAGCTTGGGACAGATGTACACTGAAGCTTTCTTT. Amino acid sequence: CASSLGQMYTEAFF.

V gene TRBV2 combines with J gene TRBJ2-2; 11 nucleotides align to TRBD2. There are 17 residues in the CDR3. CDR1 and CDR2 (germline): SNHLY, FYNNEI. With 5 bases clipped from V and 4 bases from J, the junction kept 9 bases outside the gene matches. Here the CDR3 DNA reads TGTGCCAGCAGTCACACGCTAGCGGGAGGTGCCACCGGGGAGCTGTTTTTT. Its translation: CASSHTLAGGATGELFF.

The rearrangement joins TRBV5-1 to TRBJ2-3, with a tentative D call TRBD2 (7 bases). V dropped 4 bases and J dropped 2 bases, with 17 bases sitting between them. Germline CDR1 SGHRS, CDR2 YFSETQ. This CDR3 contains 16 residues. The CDR3, as DNA: TGCGCCAGCAGCCGGGGGGCAGGGAGTAACACAGATACGCAGTATTTT. This encodes CASSRGAGSNTDTQYF.

The chain couples TRBV5-5 to TRBJ2-7; 9 bases are shared with TRBD2. V lost 5 bases to trimming and J lost 0 bases; unmatched junction nucleotides: 3. The length of the CDR3 is 14 residues. CDR1 SGHKS and CDR2 YYEKEE come from the germline V gene (reference sequence). CDR3 sequence: CASSDSGSSYEQYF. In DNA, the CDR3 is TGTGCCAGCAGTGATAGCGGGAGCTCCTACGAGCAGTACTTC.

The chain carries TRBV29-1 and TRBJ1-2; 7 bases agree with TRBD1. The CDR3 sequence is 16 residues long. V trimming: 0 bases; J trimming: 3 bases; junction bases outside the gene matches: 10. Germline loops: CDR1 SQVTM, CDR2 ANQGSEA. The CDR3 here is CSVEDPGTEGDYGYTF. CDR3 sequence (DNA): TGCAGCGTTGAAGATCCCGGGACAGAGGGGGACTATGGCTACACCTTC.

V usage is TRBV5-1 and J usage is TRBJ2-1; 11 nucleotides agree with TRBD2. Unmatched junction bases numbered 3, after V lost 0 bases and J lost 7 bases. The CDR3 has 15 amino acids. CDR1 is SGHRS, CDR2 YFSETQ, per germline. The CDR3: CASSLVAGGRNEQFF. In DNA form, the CDR3 reads TGCGCCAGCAGCTTGGTAGCGGGAGGGCGAAATGAGCAGTTCTTC. Using reference TRBV5-1 and TRBJ2-1 for the parts outside the CDR3, the full variable domain is KAGVTQTPRYLIKTRGQQVTLSCSPISGHRSVSWYQQTPGQGLQFLFEYFSETQRNKGNFPGRFSGRQFSNSRSEMNVSTLELGDSALYLCASSLVAGGRNEQFFGPGTRLTVL.

The chain carries TRBV4-1 and TRBJ2-7; 9 bases align to TRBD1. CDR1 is MGHRA and CDR2 is YSYEKL in the germline V gene. V gave up 4 bases and J gave up 0 bases; unmatched junction bases: 10. The CDR3 has 17 amino acids. CDR3 in amino acids: CASSPLRGTGSSYEQYF. CDR3 bases: TGCGCCAGCAGCCCTTTGCGTGGGACAGGGTCCTCCTACGAGCAGTACTTC.

V and J are TRBV11-3 and TRBJ1-1, with TRBD1 matching over 7 bases. CDR1 and CDR2 from the germline V gene are SGHNT and YENEEA. V lost 5 bases and J lost 3; bases outside the gene matches: 3. This CDR3 comprises 13 residues. CDR3 in amino acids: CASSQDRDTEAFF. CDR3 DNA sequence: TGTGCCAGCAGCCAAGACAGGGACACTGAAGCTTTCTTT.

The V call is TRBV28, the J call TRBJ2-7; unclear D gene. V gave up 1 base and J gave up 4 bases, with 5 bases separating them. Germline assignment: CDR1 MDHEN and CDR2 SYDVKM. The length of the CDR3 is 12 residues. The CDR3 loop reads CASSLSSYEQYF. The CDR3 nucleotides are TGTGCCAGCAGTTTATCCTCGTACGAGCAGTACTTC.

Within the sample, this clone is medium-sized. V is TRBV6-1 and J is TRBJ2-7; tentative D call: TRBD1 (5 bases). Germline V gene data show CDR1 as MNHNS and CDR2 as SASEGT. The CDR3 extends over 15 amino acids. The V and J ends lost 8 bases and 2 bases respectively, with 19 bases between them. The CDR3: CASSPVSGKTYEQYF. The DNA for the CDR3 is TGTGCCAGCTCCCCGGTCTCAGGGAAGACCTACGAGCAGTACTTC.

The rearrangement links TRBV14 to TRBJ1-2; 7 nucleotides match TRBD1. J lost 1 base, V lost 4 bases, and 6 bases had no gene match. The V gene's germline CDR1 is SGHDN and CDR2 FVKESK. The length of the CDR3 is 15 residues. This CDR3 is CASSPLGQVNYGYTF. The CDR3 DNA is TGTGCCAGCAGCCCTCTCGGACAGGTTAACTATGGCTACACCTTC.

V is TRBV30 and J is TRBJ1-5; D unresolved. Trimming removed 3 bases at V and 6 bases at J, with 18 bases between. Germline-derived CDR1 and CDR2 are GTSNPN and SVGIG (reference sequence). The CDR3 length is 15 residues. CDR3 sequence reads: CAWSLEPLNTQPQHF. In DNA form, the CDR3 reads TGTGCCTGGAGCCTAGAGCCGCTAAACACTCAGCCCCAGCATTTT.

Only one count was recorded for this clone. The CDR3 DNA follows: TGCGCCAGCAGCTTTCTCGGGAACCAAGAGACCCAGTACTTC. As protein: CASSFLGNQETQYF. This rearrangement joins TRBV5-1 to TRBJ2-5; D perhaps matches TRBD2 (5 bases). V was clipped by 2 bases and J by 0 bases, with 8 bases between them. Germline V gives CDR1 SGHRS, CDR2 YFSETQ. The CDR3 length is 14 residues.

This clone was counted a single time. The chain combines TRBV30 with TRBJ1-1; no firm D call. Per germline, CDR1 GTSNPN and CDR2 SVGIG (reference sequence). This CDR3 spans 15 amino acids. The ends were cut back, 2 bases at V and 2 bases at J, with 15 bases in the middle. CDR3 nucleotide sequence: TGTGCCTGGAGTTCGGGTTTGACGGGAAACACTGAAGCTTTCTTT. Its translation is CAWSSGLTGNTEAFF.

The V call is TRBV7-9, the J call TRBJ2-7; tentatively, D is TRBD1 (6 bases). Germline loops: CDR1 SEHNR, CDR2 FQNEAQ (reference sequence). The V gene lost 8 bases and the J gene lost 6 bases, with 11 bases spanning the gap. This CDR3 is built from 11 residues. CDR3 nucleotides: TGTGCCAGCCTGCAGGGGAGCGAGCAGTACTTC. Translated: CASLQGSEQYF.

The chain recombines TRBV4-1 with TRBJ2-5, with D perhaps TRBD2 (6 bases). This CDR3 is 16 amino acids long. V was pared by 5 bases and J by 3 bases, with 19 bases between. Germline V CDR1 and CDR2: MGHRA, YSYEKL. The CDR3 region has the DNA TGCGCCAGCAGCTCGCGTCGGGGGTTGGGCGAAGAGACCCAGTACTTC. Its protein product is CASSSRRGLGEETQYF.

The chain has TRBV11-2 and TRBJ1-6, with unresolved D. This CDR3 contains 13 residues. V gave up 1 base and J gave up 8 bases, with 6 bases separating them. The V gene's germline CDR1 is SGHAT and CDR2 FQNNGV. CDR3 coding DNA: TGTGCCAGCAGCTTAGTTTCAGATTCACCCCTCCACTTT. Amino acids: CASSLVSDSPLHF.

The chain links TRBV11-2 to TRBJ1-1, with a possible D match to TRBD1 (5 bases). Looked up from germline, CDR1 is SGHAT and CDR2 is FQNNGV. V dropped 4 bases and J dropped 8 bases, with 8 bases sitting between them. The CDR3 is made up of 11 amino acids. In nucleotides, the CDR3 is TGTGCCAGCAGCTCTGGGGGGGAAGCTTTCTTT. Encoded protein: CASSSGGEAFF.

The chain carries TRBV4-1 and TRBJ2-7, with a tentative D call TRBD1 (6 bases). V was shortened by 4 bases and J by 2 bases, with 12 bases between the two germline ends. CDR1 and CDR2 (germline): MGHRA, YSYEKL. The CDR3 is 14 amino acids. The DNA of the CDR3 is TGCGCCAGCAGCCCCCAGGACAGACCCTACGAGCAGTACTTC. Translation: CASSPQDRPYEQYF.